A single sample is the source of the 10 T cell receptor beta chains below, sequenced in a study of monozygotic twins with inflammatory bowel disease. TCRdb re-called the 5' RACE reads; one entry per CDR3 protein, DNA not given. The sample has around 380,000 distinct CDR3 sequences, and its top ten clones hold 2% to 3%. The sequenced sample was blood. The receptors originated from a human donor with ulcerative colitis or Crohn's disease, or a healthy co-twin of an affected twin (not recorded which).

The chain employs TRBV20-1 and TRBJ2-7; without DNA, the TCRdb call of TRBD1 cannot be checked. The CDR3 covers 13 residues. Germline V gene data show CDR1 as DFQATT and CDR2 as SNEGSKA (reference sequence). CDR3 in amino acids: CSAPPGRAHEQYF.

The chain links TRBV5-4 to TRBJ2-7; TCRdb indicates TRBD2, and absent DNA this call remains unverified. CDR1 is SGHNT, CDR2 YYREEE, per germline (reference sequence). The CDR3 has 12 residues. This CDR3 reads CASSKGPLEQYF. The full variable domain, in which reference TRBV5-4 and TRBJ2-7 provide the parts outside the CDR3, is ETGVTQSPTHLIKTRGQQVTLRCSSQSGHNTVSWYQQALGQGPQFIFQYYREEENGRGNFPPRFSGLQFPNYSSELNVNALELDDSALYLCASSKGPLEQYFGPGTRLTVT.

V gene TRBV5-7 combines with J gene TRBJ2-7; TCRdb selects TRBD1, and the lack of DNA leaves this call unchecked. TRBV5-7 is known as an ORF, though its function is uncertain. The length of the CDR3 is 14 residues. The CDR3 is CASSSRDRAYEQYF.

CDR3: CASSSGDRLYNSPLHF. The rearrangement uses TRBV5-6 and TRBJ1-6. This CDR3 comprises 16 residues. CDR1 SGHDT and CDR2 YYEEEE come from the germline V gene.

This chain joins TRBV27 and TRBJ1-5; TCRdb's D call of TRBD1 is untestable without DNA. This CDR3 is 15 amino acids long. In germline, CDR1 is MNHEY, CDR2 SMNVEV (reference sequence). The CDR3 loop is CASSPGWISNQPQHF.

The chain carries TRBV7-2 and TRBJ1-2; TCRdb's assignment of TRBD1 cannot be checked, as there is no DNA. Germline CDR1 and CDR2: SGHTA and FQGNSA. The CDR3 spans 14 residues. CDR3 region: CASSPGTGVYGYTF.

The V call is TRBV29-1, the J call TRBJ1-4; without DNA, the TCRdb call of TRBD1 cannot be checked. Germline values: CDR1 SQVTM, CDR2 ANQGSEA. The CDR3 has 13 amino acids. CDR3 in amino acids: CSAWGGTNEKLFF.

The chain employs TRBV4-1 and TRBJ2-1. The CDR3 has 14 residues. The germline V gene encodes CDR1 MGHRA and CDR2 YSYEKL. The CDR3 reads CASSQVGTYNEQFF.

This sequence joins TRBV5-1 and TRBJ2-7; TCRdb lists TRBD2, though no DNA is available to test this call. This CDR3 has 13 residues. Germline V lookup: CDR1 SGHRS, CDR2 YFSETQ. CDR3 residues: CASSLEGTNEQYF.

This chain uses TRBV11-2 with TRBJ2-7; TCRdb's D gene call, TRBD1, goes unchecked for lack of DNA. From germline, CDR1 is SGHAT and CDR2 FQNNGV. This CDR3 has 18 residues. The CDR3: CASSSTRSAGGASYEQYF.